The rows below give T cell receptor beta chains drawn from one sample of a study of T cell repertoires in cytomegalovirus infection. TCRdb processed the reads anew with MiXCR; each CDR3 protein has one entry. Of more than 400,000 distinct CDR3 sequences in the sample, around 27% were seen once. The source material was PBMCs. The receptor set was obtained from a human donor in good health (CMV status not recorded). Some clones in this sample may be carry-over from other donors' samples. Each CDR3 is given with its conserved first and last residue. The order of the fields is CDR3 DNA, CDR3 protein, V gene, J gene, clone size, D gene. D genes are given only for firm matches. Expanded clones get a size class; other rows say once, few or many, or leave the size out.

cdr3_nt: TGTGCCAGCAGTGAATGGGGCTTGGGTAGCTCCTACGAGCAGTACTTC; cdr3_aa: CASSEWGLGSSYEQYF; v_call: TRBV6-1; j_call: TRBJ2-7; clone_size: many; d_call: -
cdr3_nt: TGTGCCATCAGTGAGTTGAGGCACACCGGGGAGCTGTTTTTT; cdr3_aa: CAISELRHTGELFF; v_call: TRBV10-3; j_call: TRBJ2-2; clone_size: -; d_call: -
cdr3_nt: TGTGCCAGCAGCTTAGCGAGACAGGGGTCGGACGGCTACACCTTC; cdr3_aa: CASSLARQGSDGYTF; v_call: TRBV7-9; j_call: TRBJ1-2; clone_size: few; d_call: TRBD1
cdr3_nt: TGTGCCAGCAGCTTATTGGACAGGGGGCGTTCTCGCTCTGGGGCCAACGTCCTGACTTTC; cdr3_aa: CASSLLDRGRSRSGANVLTF; v_call: TRBV7-8; j_call: TRBJ2-6; clone_size: few; d_call: TRBD1
cdr3_nt: TGTGCCAGCAGTCGCCCTGCACTAGCGGGAGGGGCTAGCACAGATACGCAGTATTTT; cdr3_aa: CASSRPALAGGASTDTQYF; v_call: TRBV12-3/TRBV12-4; j_call: TRBJ2-3; clone_size: many; d_call: TRBD2
cdr3_nt: TGTGCCAGCAGCACTCAGGCGGATACGCAGTATTTT; cdr3_aa: CASSTQADTQYF; v_call: TRBV7-6; j_call: TRBJ2-3; clone_size: -; d_call: -
cdr3_nt: TGTGCCAGCAGCGGCCCCGGGACCCCGAACGGGCAGTACTTC; cdr3_aa: CASSGPGTPNGQYF; v_call: TRBV7-8; j_call: TRBJ2-7; clone_size: many; d_call: -
cdr3_nt: TGTGCCAGCAGTTTAGCAGGGGGCCGAACCTACGAGCAGTACTTC; cdr3_aa: CASSLAGGRTYEQYF; v_call: TRBV27; j_call: TRBJ2-7; clone_size: -; d_call: TRBD1
cdr3_nt: TGTGCCAGCAGTTCTGGACGGAGATCCTACAATGAGCAGTTCTTC; cdr3_aa: CASSSGRRSYNEQFF; v_call: TRBV6-1; j_call: TRBJ2-1; clone_size: few; d_call: -
cdr3_nt: TGCGCCAGCAGCCGCTCACAGGGAGATGGAAACACCATATATTTT; cdr3_aa: CASSRSQGDGNTIYF; v_call: TRBV4-3; j_call: TRBJ1-3; clone_size: -; d_call: -
cdr3_nt: TGTGCCAGCAGTTTATTGGCTAGCGGGACCGGGGAGCTGTTTTTT; cdr3_aa: CASSLLASGTGELFF; v_call: TRBV28; j_call: TRBJ2-2; clone_size: -; d_call: TRBD2
cdr3_nt: TGTGCCAGCAGCTTAGCCTGGCCGTATAGCAATCAGCCCCAGCATTTT; cdr3_aa: CASSLAWPYSNQPQHF; v_call: TRBV7-2; j_call: TRBJ1-5; clone_size: many; d_call: -
cdr3_nt: TGTGCCAGCAGTTTATTTTCAATGGGGCAGGGGGCGCAGAGTAGCTATGGCTACACCTTC; cdr3_aa: CASSLFSMGQGAQSSYGYTF; v_call: TRBV27; j_call: TRBJ1-2; clone_size: -; d_call: TRBD1
cdr3_nt: TGTGCCAGCACTACTGACTCCGGGACCCAAAACTTGTTCAATCAGCCCCAGCATTTT; cdr3_aa: CASTTDSGTQNLFNQPQHF; v_call: TRBV28; j_call: TRBJ1-5; clone_size: few; d_call: -
cdr3_nt: TGTGCCAGCAAGGAGTACGGGAGGGAAACGGGCATTCAGTACTTC; cdr3_aa: CASKEYGRETGIQYF; v_call: TRBV28; j_call: TRBJ2-4; clone_size: -; d_call: TRBD2